Listed below are T cell receptor beta chains from one sample, sequenced in a study of cytomegalovirus exposure and HLA in healthy donors. Data came from immunoSEQ multiplex PCR; TCRdb stores just in-frame clones and leaves some out. This sample has some 140,000 clones, with around 75% found just once. The sample taken for sequencing was PBMCs. The origin of the receptors is a man aged 30-40 years in good health and CMV-seronegative. Each CDR3 is given with its conserved first and last residue. The D gene is left open where the match is weak. Size tells how often a clone was seen (once, few, many) or the class of an expanded clone, and some rows leave it out.

cdr3_nt,cdr3_aa,d_call,clone_size,v_call,j_call
TGTGCCAGCACCTCCCCTCGGGTCCCCTGGGTAAACACCATATATTTT,CASTSPRVPWVNTIYF,.,.,TRBV7-9,TRBJ1-3
TGTGCCAGCTCACCGACCAGGGTGCGCGAGCAGTACTTC,CASSPTRVREQYF,.,.,TRBV18,TRBJ2-7
TGTGCCAGCAGTTTCACAGGGGCGGCAGGGCCCTACGAGCAGTACTTC,CASSFTGAAGPYEQYF,TRBD1,.,TRBV27,TRBJ2-7
TGTGCCAGCAGCTTCGGGGGGACAGGGGGCGGGTACGAGCAGTACTTC,CASSFGGTGGGYEQYF,TRBD1,.,TRBV7-8,TRBJ2-7
TGTGCCAGCAGCGGGGGGAATGAAAAACTGTTTTTT,CASSGGNEKLFF,.,.,TRBV7-2,TRBJ1-4
TGCAGCGTCCAGGGGGCCCTCTACGAGCAGTACTTC,CSVQGALYEQYF,TRBD1,few,TRBV29-1,TRBJ2-7
TGTGCCATCAGTGACAACCGGGACTATGTGGAGGGAACGCAGTATTTT,CAISDNRDYVEGTQYF,TRBD2,.,TRBV10-3,TRBJ2-3
TGTGCCAGCAGCTTAGTGGGGGGGGTTAGCGGGAGTGGTGAGCAGTTCTTC,CASSLVGGVSGSGEQFF,TRBD2,.,TRBV11-3,TRBJ2-1
TGTGCCAGCAGCCGGGAGAACACTGAAGCTTTCTTT,CASSRENTEAFF,.,.,TRBV7-2,TRBJ1-1
TGTGCCAGCAGTCTAAATCAGCCCCAGCATTTT,CASSLNQPQHF,.,.,TRBV28,TRBJ1-5
TGTGCCAGCACCACTCCCCAGGGTGGTTTCTACGAGCAGTACTTC,CASTTPQGGFYEQYF,.,few,TRBV6-1,TRBJ2-7
TGTGCCAGCAGCTTAGATCCAGGGGGCAATCGCGGTGAAGCTTTCTTT,CASSLDPGGNRGEAFF,TRBD1,.,TRBV7-9,TRBJ1-1
TGCGCCAGCAGCCAAGAGTCGCGTCTTGGCTACACCTTC,CASSQESRLGYTF,.,.,TRBV4-1,TRBJ1-2
TGTGCCAGCAGTTTGGGACTAGCGTATGAGCAGTTCTTC,CASSLGLAYEQFF,TRBD2,few,TRBV28,TRBJ2-1
TGTGCCAGCAGAGTACTAGCGGGAGAAGATTATACGCAGTATTTT,CASRVLAGEDYTQYF,TRBD2,.,TRBV27,TRBJ2-3
TGTGCCAGCAGCTCCGCCCCGGGACAGGTACTCTATGGCTACACCTTC,CASSSAPGQVLYGYTF,TRBD1,.,TRBV7-2,TRBJ1-2
TGTGCCAGCAGTCCTCAGACAGGTCATACAAGGGAGACCCAGTACTTC,CASSPQTGHTRETQYF,.,.,TRBV28,TRBJ2-5
TGTGCCAGCAGTTCGGGACATCCCACCTACGAGCAGTACTTC,CASSSGHPTYEQYF,.,once,TRBV27,TRBJ2-7
TGTGCCAGCAGCGTTAGACCGGGACTAGCCGAGACCCAGTACTTC,CASSVRPGLAETQYF,TRBD2,.,TRBV9,TRBJ2-5
TGTGCCAGCAGCGTAGCTCCGGGTCAGTCTGGAAACACCATATATTTT,CASSVAPGQSGNTIYF,.,.,TRBV9,TRBJ1-3